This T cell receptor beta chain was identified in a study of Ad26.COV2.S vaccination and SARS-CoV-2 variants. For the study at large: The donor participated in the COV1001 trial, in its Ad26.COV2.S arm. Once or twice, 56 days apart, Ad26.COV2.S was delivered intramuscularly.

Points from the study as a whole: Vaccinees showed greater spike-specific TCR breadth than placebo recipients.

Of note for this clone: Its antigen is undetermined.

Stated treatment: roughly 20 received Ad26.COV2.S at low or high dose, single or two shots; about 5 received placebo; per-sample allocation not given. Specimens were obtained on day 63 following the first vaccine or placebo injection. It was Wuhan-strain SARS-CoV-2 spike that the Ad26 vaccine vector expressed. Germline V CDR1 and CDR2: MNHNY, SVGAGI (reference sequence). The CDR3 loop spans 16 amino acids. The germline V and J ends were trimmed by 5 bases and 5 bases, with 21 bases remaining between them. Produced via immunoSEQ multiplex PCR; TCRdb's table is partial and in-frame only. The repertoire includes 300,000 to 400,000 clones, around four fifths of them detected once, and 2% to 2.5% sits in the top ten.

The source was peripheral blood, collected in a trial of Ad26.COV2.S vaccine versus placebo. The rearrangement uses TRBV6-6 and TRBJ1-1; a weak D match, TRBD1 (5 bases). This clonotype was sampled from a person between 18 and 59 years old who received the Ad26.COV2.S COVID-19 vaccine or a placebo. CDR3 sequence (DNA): TGTGCCAGCAGTCCGGCCCTTAGGGGAGGAAAAACTGAAGCTTTCTTT. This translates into CASSPALRGGKTEAFF.